These T cell receptor beta chains were read from a single sample in a study of cytomegalovirus exposure and HLA in healthy donors. The table came from immunoSEQ multiplex PCR; TCRdb's copy has only in-frame clones and leaves some out. The repertoire holds 90,000 or so clones, with roughly 74% as singletons. The material sequenced was PBMCs. The source is a young woman in good health and CMV-seropositive. CDR3s include the opening cysteine and the closing phenylalanine or tryptophan. The order of the fields is clone size, D gene, V gene, J gene, CDR3 DNA, CDR3 protein. D genes are given only for firm matches. Rows give clone size only sometimes, using once, few, many, or a class for an expanded clone.

>.|TRBD1|TRBV7-2|TRBJ2-1
TGTGCCAGCAGCCGGGACAGGGCGAGGAGTGAGCAGTTCTTC
CASSRDRARSEQFF
>.|.|TRBV5-1|TRBJ1-6
TGCGCCAGCAGCTTGGCCGGGTATAATTCACCCCTCCACTTT
CASSLAGYNSPLHF
>few|TRBD1|TRBV15|TRBJ1-1
TGTGCCACCAGCAAAGATTGGACAGGGCGGACTGAAGCTTTCTTT
CATSKDWTGRTEAFF
>few|.|TRBV28|TRBJ2-2
TGTGCCAGCAGTTTCCCAACCGGGGAGCTGTTTTTT
CASSFPTGELFF
>.|TRBD2|TRBV5-4|TRBJ2-3
TGTGCCAGCAGCTTGGGGCGGGGGACAGATACGCAGTATTTT
CASSLGRGTDTQYF
>few|.|TRBV28|TRBJ1-2
TGTGCCAGCAGTTTGGCCCTTAATGGCTACACCTTC
CASSLALNGYTF
>many|.|TRBV7-6|TRBJ1-4
TGTGCCAGCAGTGAGGGTGCAACTAATGAAAAACTGTTTTTT
CASSEGATNEKLFF
>.|.|TRBV9|TRBJ2-2
TGTGCCAGCAGCGTGCGCCCAATGAACACCGGGGAGCTGTTTTTT
CASSVRPMNTGELFF
>.|TRBD2|TRBV4-1|TRBJ2-5
TGCGCCAGCTCTCGGGGGGGCCGTGAGACCCAGTACTTC
CASSRGGRETQYF
>.|TRBD2|TRBV4-3|TRBJ2-7
TGCGCCAGCAGCCAGGGGACTAGCGGGAGTTTGGGGGCCTGGGGCGAGCAGTACTTC
CASSQGTSGSLGAWGEQYF
>.|.|TRBV9|TRBJ1-3
TGTGCCAGCAGCGAGGCCCCAGGGCTGTTAGACACCATATATTTT
CASSEAPGLLDTIYF
>.|.|TRBV27|TRBJ1-4
TGTGCCAGTTCAACAGCTTTCTCTTATGAAAAACTGTTTTTT
CASSTAFSYEKLFF
>.|.|TRBV6-1|TRBJ2-5
TGTGCCAGCAGTGAGCGATACAGGGTCCAAGAGACCCAGTACTTC
CASSERYRVQETQYF
>few|.|TRBV6-5|TRBJ1-4
TGTGCCAGCAGCCCTACAGGGATGGGTAATGAAAAACTGTTTTTT
CASSPTGMGNEKLFF
>.|.|TRBV4-2|TRBJ2-3
TGTGCCAGCAGCCAAGAGCAGGCTAGCACAGATACGCAGTATTTT
CASSQEQASTDTQYF
>.|TRBD2|TRBV7-2|TRBJ2-3
TGTGCCAGCAGCCCAGATAGCGGGGGGACGGATACGCAGTATTTT
CASSPDSGGTDTQYF
>.|TRBD1|TRBV2|TRBJ1-5
TGTGCCAGCAGAATAGACAGGGGGTATCAGCCCCAGCATTTT
CASRIDRGYQPQHF
>once|TRBD1|TRBV29-1|TRBJ2-1
TGCAGCACGAATCCAGGGGGCTTGGCTTACAATGAGCAGTTCTTC
CSTNPGGLAYNEQFF
>.|.|TRBV30|TRBJ2-1
TGTGCCTGGAGTCGAGTATACGATGAGCAGTTCTTC
CAWSRVYDEQFF
>many|.|TRBV10-1|TRBJ2-3
TGCGCCAGCAGAGAGAGGAGGAACGGCACAGATACGCAGTATTTT
CASRERRNGTDTQYF
>.|.|TRBV10-3|TRBJ2-5
TGTGCCATCAGTGAGGGCAGGCTGGACCAAGAGACCCAGTACTTC
CAISEGRLDQETQYF
>.|.|TRBV6-7|TRBJ1-2
TGTGCCAGCAGTTACCCGAAGATGGGGAGGGGGTTAGCTAACTATGGCTACACCTTC
CASSYPKMGRGLANYGYTF
>.|.|TRBV6-5|TRBJ1-1
TGTGCCAGCTTGGGCTCTGAAGCTTTCTTT
CASLGSEAFF
>once|TRBD2|TRBV11-2|TRBJ2-5
TGTGCCAGCAGCCAAGGACTAGCGGGGGTCCTAGAGACCCAGTACTTC
CASSQGLAGVLETQYF
>.|.|TRBV29-1|TRBJ2-2
TGCAGCGTCGGCAGGGGAACCGGGGAGCTGTTTTTT
CSVGRGTGELFF
>.|.|TRBV29-1|TRBJ2-5
TGCAGCGTTGAAGATCTTCTAGGGAGCGCGGGAGAGACCCAGTACTTC
CSVEDLLGSAGETQYF
>.|.|TRBV6-5|TRBJ2-7
TGTGCCAGCAGGAGGACCCTGGACAACGTATACGAGCAGTACTTC
CASRRTLDNVYEQYF
>.|.|TRBV4-3|TRBJ2-2
TGCGCCAGCAGCCAAGGTCCTAACACCGGGGAGCTGTTTTTT
CASSQGPNTGELFF
>.|.|TRBV7-2|TRBJ1-4
TGTGCCAGCAGCTTAGTCCCAGGGACTAATGAAAAACTGTTTTTT
CASSLVPGTNEKLFF
>.|.|TRBV10-3|TRBJ1-2
TGTGCCATCGGGGTGGGGAGCTACTATGGCTACACCTTC
CAIGVGSYYGYTF
>.|TRBD2|TRBV7-2|TRBJ2-1
TGTGCCAGCAGCCGAGCGGGAGGACCGCAGTTCTTC
CASSRAGGPQFF
>.|TRBD2|TRBV27|TRBJ2-1
TGTGCCAGCAGCCAGAGCGGGAGGGCCTCCAATGAGCAGTTCTTC
CASSQSGRASNEQFF
>few|.|TRBV5-6|TRBJ2-3
TGTGCCAGCAGCTTTTCGCTAAGCCCTAGCACAGATACGCAGTATTTT
CASSFSLSPSTDTQYF
>.|.|TRBV19|TRBJ2-1
TGTGCCAGTAGTAGTTGGGGCCTGGCGGAGCAGTTCTTC
CASSSWGLAEQFF
>few|TRBD1|TRBV6-5|TRBJ2-5
TGTGCCAGCAGAGGGACAGGGGGATACCGAGAGACCCAGTACTTC
CASRGTGGYRETQYF
>.|TRBD1|TRBV7-9|TRBJ1-5
TGTTCCAGCAGCGCTGGAGGGACAGGCGGTAATCAGCCCCAGCATTTT
CSSSAGGTGGNQPQHF
>.|.|TRBV7-2|TRBJ1-5
TGTGCCAGCAGCCCCTCACACCAAGGGGTACATCAGCCCCAGCATTTT
CASSPSHQGVHQPQHF
>once|TRBD1|TRBV10-3|TRBJ2-1
TGTGCCATCAGCCTGACCGGGACAGCTAACAATGAGCAGTTCTTC
CAISLTGTANNEQFF
>.|TRBD1|TRBV19|TRBJ2-5
TGTGCCAGTAGTTCTCGGACAGGGGGCCAAGAGACCCAGTACTTC
CASSSRTGGQETQYF
>.|TRBD1|TRBV4-1|TRBJ1-1
TGCGCCAGCAGCCTTTACCCCGGGACAGGGGGCAGGAACACTGAAGCTTTCTTT
CASSLYPGTGGRNTEAFF
>.|.|TRBV15|TRBJ2-3
TGTGCCACCAGCAGAGATGAGGAAGAGCAGTATTTT
CATSRDEEEQYF
>.|TRBD1|TRBV28|TRBJ1-2
TGTGCCAGCAGTCCCCGAGACAGGGCTGCCTATGTCTACACCTTC
CASSPRDRAAYVYTF
>.|.|TRBV11-2|TRBJ1-1
TGTGCCAGCAGCTTAGGCGTGTACTTGTACTTT
CASSLGVYLYF
>.|.|TRBV19|TRBJ2-6
TGTGCCAGTAGCCCAGGTACTGGGGCCAACGTCCTGACTTTC
CASSPGTGANVLTF
>.|.|TRBV7-9|TRBJ1-1
TGTGCCAGCAGCTTAGACCGGGACACTGAAGCTTTCTTT
CASSLDRDTEAFF
>.|.|TRBV29-1|TRBJ1-1
TGCAGCGTTGAAGGGGGTACAGGTAACACTGAAGCTTTCTTT
CSVEGGTGNTEAFF
>.|.|TRBV6-1|TRBJ1-1
TGTGCCAGCAGTCCACAGGTTTTGAACACTGAAGCTTTCTTT
CASSPQVLNTEAFF
>.|.|TRBV28|TRBJ2-3
TGTGCCAGCAGTTTACCCCGTTGGGGGGGGGCGGCGGGGAGCTTCACAGATACGCAGTATTTT
CASSLPRWGGAAGSFTDTQYF
>.|.|TRBV4-3|TRBJ2-2
TGCGCCAGCAGCCAATTCAGGTCCAGCGGCCTCACCGGGGAGCTGTTTTTT
CASSQFRSSGLTGELFF
>few|.|TRBV5-4|TRBJ2-2
TGTGCCAGCAGCTTCCTGGCCCTGAACACCGGGGAGCTGTTTTTT
CASSFLALNTGELFF